These 21 T cell receptor beta chains originate from one sample sequenced in a study of blood T cell repertoires in COVID-19. The protocol was immunoSEQ multiplex PCR, while the TCRdb copy is restricted to in-frame clones and leaves out a portion. The table includes some 150,000 clones, 85% to 90% detected once. The sequencing sample was made of peripheral blood. The receptor set was obtained from a man aged 50 or older with active COVID-19.

V usage is TRBV5-1 and J usage is TRBJ2-5; 10 positions match TRBD2. The CDR3 spans 16 residues. Looked up from germline, CDR1 is SGHRS and CDR2 is YFSETQ. V was pared by 1 base and J by 2 bases, with 5 bases of the junction left unmatched. The CDR3 bases are TGCGCCAGCAGCTTGCCTAGCGGGGGCATTCAAGAGACCCAGTACTTC. Translating it yields CASSLPSGGIQETQYF.

DNA for the CDR3: TGCGCCAGCAGCTCACGGACAGGGAGAGGAGATACGCAGTATTTT. It specifies CASSSRTGRGDTQYF. J is TRBJ2-3 and V is TRBV5-1; 8 bases line up with TRBD1. Germline V gene sequence: CDR1 SGHRS, CDR2 YFSETQ. This CDR3 is built from 15 residues. V lost 3 bases to trimming and J lost 5 bases; unmatched junction nucleotides: 8. Filled out from reference TRBV5-1 and TRBJ2-3, the complete variable domain reads KAGVTQTPRYLIKTRGQQVTLSCSPISGHRSVSWYQQTPGQGLQFLFEYFSETQRNKGNFPGRFSGRQFSNSRSEMNVSTLELGDSALYLCASSSRTGRGDTQYFGPGTRLTVL.

The chain recombines TRBV9 with TRBJ2-4, with a tentative D call TRBD1 (6 bases). Germline V lookup: CDR1 SGDLS, CDR2 YYNGEE. The CDR3 consists of 13 residues. Trimming cost V 4 bases and J 8 bases, with 13 bases left between them. CDR3 bases: TGTGCCAGCAGCCCCTCGGCAGGGGACATTCAGTACTTC. Its translation: CASSPSAGDIQYF.

This clone turned up a few times. This rearrangement joins TRBV11-1 to TRBJ1-1; 8 bases agree with TRBD1. CDR1 and CDR2 (germline): SGHAT, FQDESV (reference sequence). The CDR3 runs to 13 residues. Trimming cost V 5 bases and J 10 bases; bases outside gene matches: 9. CDR3 nucleotide sequence: TGTGCCAGCAGCGGAGGACAGGGATTGGCAGCTTTCTTT. Its protein is CASSGGQGLAAFF.

The chain couples TRBV2 to TRBJ2-6; the match to TRBD1 covers 11 bases. V gave up 5 bases and J gave up 0 bases; unmatched junction bases: 3. Per the germline V gene, CDR1 is SNHLY and CDR2 is FYNNEI. This CDR3 has 17 residues. The chain's CDR3 is CASSPGTGGSGANVLTF. The CDR3 DNA reads as TGTGCCAGCAGTCCCGGGACAGGGGGCTCTGGGGCCAACGTCCTGACTTTC.

The CDR3 loop reads CASSLAGGPSYEQYF. The CDR3 coding sequence is TGTGCCAGCAGCTTGGCGGGGGGCCCCAGCTACGAGCAGTACTTC. The chain couples TRBV7-2 to TRBJ2-7; 8 bases agree with TRBD2. This CDR3 has 15 amino acids. The ends lost 3 bases at V and 3 bases at J; junction bases unmatched: 7. CDR1 and CDR2 from the germline V gene are SGHTA and FQGNSA.

CDR3 loop: CASSLASGNMYSPLHF. The DNA of the CDR3 is TGTGCCAGCAGCTTAGCTTCCGGGAATATGTATTCACCCCTCCACTTT. The chain links TRBV7-2 to TRBJ1-6, with D unresolved. V was shortened by 0 bases and J by 8 bases, with 14 bases between the two germline ends. Germline V gene sequence: CDR1 SGHTA, CDR2 FQGNSA. CDR3 length: 16 residues.

The chain recombines TRBV27 with TRBJ1-5; 7 nucleotides line up with TRBD1. CDR1 is MNHEY, CDR2 SMNVEV, per germline (reference sequence). Trimming cost V 3 bases and J 2 bases; bases outside gene matches: 4. The CDR3 sequence is 15 residues long. CDR3 protein: CASSFQGTGNQPQHF. The DNA of the CDR3 is TGTGCCAGCAGTTTCCAGGGGACAGGCAATCAGCCCCAGCATTTT.

The rearrangement joins TRBV5-4 to TRBJ2-2, with a possible D match to TRBD2 (5 bases). Germline V gene lookup returns CDR1 SGHNT and CDR2 YYREEE (reference sequence). The CDR3 contains 15 residues. V lost 1 base to trimming and J lost 7 bases, with 14 bases between them. The CDR3 loop is CASSLKEAGNGELFF. The CDR3, as DNA: TGTGCCAGCAGCTTGAAGGAGGCGGGTAACGGGGAGCTGTTTTTT.

This clone came up once. This sequence joins TRBV3-1 (or the pseudogene TRBV3-2) and TRBJ2-2; 10 positions match TRBD2. Germline CDR1 LGHDT, CDR2 YNNKEL (reference sequence). Unmatched junction bases numbered 5, after V lost 1 base and J lost 6 bases. The CDR3 is 16 amino acids. CDR3 sequence (DNA): TGTGCCAGCAGCCAAGGAGCGGGGGGGCTTTCCGGGGAGCTGTTTTTT. Encoded protein: CASSQGAGGLSGELFF.

This clone has a single count. The V and J genes are TRBV11-2 and TRBJ1-6; weak D call: TRBD1 (6 bases). Trimming removed 4 bases at V and 8 bases at J, with 15 bases between. The germline V gene has CDR1 SGHAT and CDR2 FQNNGV. The CDR3 totals 15 residues. CDR3 in amino acids: CASSSRQVGDSPLHF. The CDR3 bases are TGTGCCAGCAGCTCCCGACAGGTGGGGGATTCACCCCTCCACTTT.

The chain has TRBV27 and TRBJ2-2; possible D gene TRBD2, 5 bases. From germline, CDR1 is MNHEY and CDR2 SMNVEV (reference sequence). This CDR3 has 14 residues. Trimming removed 8 bases at V and 1 base at J, with 11 bases between. CDR3 amino acids: CASSAGLNTGELFF. The CDR3 bases are TGTGCCAGCTCGGCGGGCCTGAACACCGGGGAGCTGTTTTTT.

This clone was seen a handful of times. The chain employs TRBV10-3 and TRBJ1-2, with 12 positions matching TRBD1. Trimming cost V 2 bases and J 1 base; bases outside gene matches: 11. Germline V gene lookup returns CDR1 ENHRY and CDR2 SYGVKD. CDR3 length: 19 residues. CDR3 coding DNA: TGTGCCATCAGTGAGGATCCCCGGGGACAGGGGGCGCGTAACTATGGCTACACCTTC. It encodes CAISEDPRGQGARNYGYTF.

About this clone itself: This sample also contains other DNA sequences that code for the same CDR3. The CDR3 here is CASSTSADTQYF. Written as DNA, the CDR3 is TGTGCCAGCAGTACCTCGGCAGATACGCAGTATTTT. The genes are TRBV12-3 or TRBV12-4 and TRBJ2-3; no clear D. The CDR3 is 12 residues long. The V gene lost 5 bases and the J gene lost 4 bases, with 7 bases spanning the gap.

J is TRBJ1-1 and V is TRBV13, with TRBD1 identical over 9 bases. Germline trimming cut 5 bases from V and 6 bases from J; bases unmatched to any gene: 7. CDR3 length: 14 residues. Germline V gene lookup returns CDR1 PRHDT and CDR2 FYEKMQ (reference sequence). In DNA form, the CDR3 reads TGTGCCAGCAGCGTCGGACAGGGGACGGCTGAAGCTTTCTTT. It yields the protein CASSVGQGTAEAFF.

This clone was picked up one time. The chain couples TRBV29-1 to TRBJ1-4, with D possibly TRBD1 on 5 matching bases. Trimming took off 6 bases at V and 0 bases at J, with 11 bases between the two ends. The CDR3 loop spans 14 amino acids. Germline-derived CDR1 and CDR2 are SQVTM and ANQGSEA. The CDR3: CSVGQGSTNEKLFF. CDR3 bases: TGCAGCGTGGGCCAGGGTTCAACTAATGAAAAACTGTTTTTT.

This chain connects TRBV5-6 to TRBJ2-4, with a weak D call TRBD1 (7 bases). V was cut by 1 base and J by 7 bases, with 12 bases left in between. CDR3 length: 14 amino acids. CDR1 and CDR2 from the germline V gene are SGHDT and YYEEEE. The CDR3 region is CASSLWAGGNIQYF. The CDR3 DNA reads as TGTGCCAGCAGCTTGTGGGCAGGGGGGAACATTCAGTACTTC.

This sequence joins TRBV5-5 and TRBJ1-6, with a weak D call TRBD1 (6 bases). This CDR3 has 14 residues. V was trimmed by 1 base and J by 9 bases, leaving 11 bases between them. CDR1 and CDR2 (germline): SGHKS, YYEKEE (reference sequence). The DNA for the CDR3 is TGTGCCAGCAGCTTGTGGACAGATATTTCACCCCTCCACTTT. This translates into CASSLWTDISPLHF.

V is TRBV18 and J is TRBJ2-5; no clear D gene. Germline CDR1 KGHSH, CDR2 LQKENI. The V gene lost 1 base and the J gene lost 2 bases, with 8 bases spanning the gap. The CDR3 is made up of 14 amino acids. CDR3 nucleotides: TGTGCCAGCTCACCACGAGGCTTTCAAGAGACCCAGTACTTC. This encodes CASSPRGFQETQYF.

V and J are TRBV7-9 and TRBJ2-1, with 9 bases identical to TRBD2. V was pared by 3 bases and J by 8 bases, with 8 bases of the junction left unmatched. Germline CDR1 is SEHNR and CDR2 is FQNEAQ (reference sequence). This CDR3 has 15 residues. The CDR3 is CASSFGGGGADEQFF. CDR3 sequence (DNA): TGTGCCAGCAGCTTCGGGGGCGGGGGGGCCGATGAGCAGTTCTTC.

This clone was seen more than once but under ten times. The J gene is TRBJ2-1, the V gene TRBV4-2; 14 bases are shared with TRBD2. From germline, CDR1 is LGHNA and CDR2 YNFKEQ. The CDR3 sequence is 16 residues long. With V trimmed by 4 bases and J by 8 bases, 7 bases remained unmatched. For the CDR3, the DNA is TGTGCCAGCAGCCCTACTGGGACTAGCGGGGGTGATGAGCAGTTCTTC. Translation gives CASSPTGTSGGDEQFF.